This T cell receptor (beta chain) was profiled in a study of CD8+ T cells in alopecia areata. Study-level points and caveats: One nonresponder leaves baseline CD8+ expansion's link to response uncertain.

This CDR3 contains 16 residues. Germline CDR1 reads LNHNV; CDR2 reads YYDKDF (reference sequence). Trimming pared 0 bases from V and 7 bases from J, leaving 13 bases between. Documented treatment: oral pan-JAK inhibitor, 5-10 mg twice daily. Sorting from PBMCs produced CD4+ and CD8+ T cells. The authors extracted RNA and reverse transcribed it into cDNA as the sequencing template. Assay: immunoSEQ multiplex PCR; the TCRdb copy retains only in-frame clones and omits some. The sample includes about 210,000 clones, 30% to 40% of them seen just once. Worth noting for this clone: Its antigen is as yet unknown.

This TCR came from a human donor with alopecia areata. The input for sequencing was CD4+ T cells sorted from blood, taken between weeks 30 and 35, from a patient treated with tofacitinib. The V gene is TRBV15, the J gene TRBJ1-6; D unclear. CDR3 DNA: TGTGCCACCAGCAGAGATCACCGGGCAACCAATTCACCCCTCCACTTT. Translation gives CATSRDHRATNSPLHF. The whole variable domain, filled in from reference TRBV15 and TRBJ1-6, reads DAMVIQNPRYQVTQFGKPVTLSCSQTLNHNVMYWYQQKSSQAPKLLFHYYDKDFNNEADTPDNFQSRRPNTSFCFLDIRSPGLGDTAMYLCATSRDHRATNSPLHFGNGTRLTVT.